The 14 T cell receptor beta chains presented below share a single source sample, sequenced in a study of control samples from healthy donors and cancer patients. Assay: immunoSEQ multiplex PCR; the TCRdb copy retains only in-frame clones and omits some. The sample has 150,000 to 200,000 clones. Sample: blood. Source of these receptors: a young woman in good health.

The rearrangement joins TRBV2 to TRBJ1-6, with 10 bases matching TRBD1. Germline lookup yields CDR1 SNHLY and CDR2 FYNNEI. V trimming: 4 bases; J trimming: 9 bases; junction bases outside the gene matches: 12. The CDR3 spans 17 residues. The CDR3 bases are TGTGCCAGCAGTGCCGGGACAGGGGTTAAGGCGGGTTCACCCCTCCACTTT. It translates to CASSAGTGVKAGSPLHF. Combining the CDR3 with reference TRBV2 and TRBJ1-6 gives the whole variable domain EPEVTQTPSHQVTQMGQEVILRCVPISNHLYFYWYRQILGQKVEFLVSFYNNEISEKSEIFDDQFSVERPDGSNFTLKIRSTKLEDSAMYFCASSAGTGVKAGSPLHFGNGTRLTVT.

CDR3 region: CASSIDPKDQPQHF. In DNA, the CDR3 is TGTGCCAGCAGTATCGACCCGAAGGATCAGCCCCAGCATTTT. The V call is TRBV6-5, the J call TRBJ1-5; D is ambiguous. The CDR3 loop spans 14 amino acids. In germline, CDR1 is MNHEY, CDR2 SVGAGI. The germline V and J ends were trimmed by 5 bases and 5 bases, with 13 bases remaining between them.

The chain couples TRBV7-2 to TRBJ1-6; possibly TRBD1 for D (5 bases). The length of the CDR3 is 19 residues. V was pared by 2 bases and J by 0 bases, with 17 bases between. CDR1 is SGHTA and CDR2 is FQGNSA in the germline V gene. CDR3 in amino acids: CASSLSIFRQSSYNSPLHF. As DNA, the CDR3 is TGTGCCAGCAGCTTAAGCATTTTCCGACAGAGCTCCTATAATTCACCCCTCCACTTT.

The chain uses TRBV11-2 and TRBJ2-7, with a tentative D call TRBD1 (6 bases). There are 16 residues in the CDR3. Germline-derived CDR1 and CDR2 are SGHAT and FQNNGV. Trimming stripped 3 bases from V and 4 bases from J, with 19 bases between. The CDR3 DNA sequence: TGTGCCAGCAGCTTCCTTCCAGGGGAGATTATATACGAGCAGTACTTC. This codes for CASSFLPGEIIYEQYF. Together with reference TRBV11-2 and TRBJ2-7, the CDR3 gives the full variable domain: EAGVAQSPRYKIIEKRQSVAFWCNPISGHATLYWYQQILGQGPKLLIQFQNNGVVDDSQLPKDRFSAERLKGVDSTLKIQPAKLEDSAVYLCASSFLPGEIIYEQYFGPGTRLTVT.

The chain recombines TRBV5-1 with TRBJ1-1; D is uncertain. The V gene lost 7 bases and the J gene lost 1 base, with 5 bases spanning the gap. This CDR3 contains 11 residues. Looked up from germline, CDR1 is SGHRS and CDR2 is YFSETQ. CDR3 protein: CASLWNTEAFF. The CDR3 nucleotides read TGCGCCAGCTTGTGGAACACTGAAGCTTTCTTT.

In nucleotides, the CDR3 is TGTGCCAGCAGCGGATCCGGGACGGTAGAGACCCAGTACTTC. The encoded protein is CASSGSGTVETQYF. The gene calls are TRBV11-1 and TRBJ2-5; D assignment may be TRBD1 or TRBD2 (5 bases each). The CDR3 consists of 14 residues. CDR1 is SGHAT and CDR2 is FQDESV in the germline V gene (reference sequence). The ends were cut back, 5 bases at V and 4 bases at J, with 14 bases in the middle. Looking up the rest from reference TRBV11-1 and TRBJ2-5 gives the full variable domain: EAEVAQSPRYKITEKSQAVAFWCDPISGHATLYWYRQILGQGPELLVQFQDESVVDDSQLPKDRFSAERLKGVDSTLKIQPAELGDSAMYLCASSGSGTVETQYFGPGTRLLVL.

CDR3 bases: TGTGCCAGCAGCTCCGACAGGGGGCTTAGCAATCAGCCCCAGCATTTT. Protein product: CASSSDRGLSNQPQHF. J is TRBJ1-5 and V is TRBV7-2, with 10 bases aligning to TRBD1. There are 16 residues in the CDR3. Looked up from germline, CDR1 is SGHTA and CDR2 is FQGNSA. V dropped 4 bases and J dropped 0; count of bases not matched to a gene: 3.

The chain carries TRBV27 and TRBJ2-7; TRBD1 aligns across 9 bases. V was clipped by 2 bases and J by 3 bases; unmatched bases: 5. This CDR3 spans 15 amino acids. Germline V gene lookup returns CDR1 MNHEY and CDR2 SMNVEV (reference sequence). Here the CDR3 reads CASSLKGQGDYEQYF. For the CDR3, the DNA is TGTGCCAGCAGTTTAAAGGGACAGGGAGACTACGAGCAGTACTTC.

This sequence joins TRBV5-1 and TRBJ1-2, with D perhaps TRBD1 (5 bases). This CDR3 is 15 amino acids long. Germline V CDR1 and CDR2: SGHRS, YFSETQ. The V and J ends lost 1 base and 2 bases respectively, with 12 bases between them. The CDR3 DNA sequence: TGCGCCAGCAGCTTGAATACGGGACGGAACTATGGCTACACCTTC. Translation gives CASSLNTGRNYGYTF.

V is TRBV5-1 and J is TRBJ2-2; weak D call: TRBD2 (6 bases). Germline CDR1 and CDR2: SGHRS and YFSETQ. This CDR3 contains 19 residues. Trimming removed 1 base from V and 5 bases from J, with 24 bases in between. The CDR3 region is CASSLPGRPGTRKTGELFF. CDR3 nucleotides: TGCGCCAGCAGCTTGCCGGGACGACCCGGGACTCGAAAAACCGGGGAGCTGTTTTTT.

The rearrangement uses TRBV28 and TRBJ1-2; perhaps TRBD1 as D (6 bases). The germline V gene has CDR1 MDHEN and CDR2 SYDVKM. V was pared by 3 bases and J by 3 bases, with 11 bases between. The CDR3 is 14 amino acids. CDR3 DNA sequence: TGTGCCAGCAGTTTTCCAGGACAGCACTATGGCTACACCTTC. This codes for CASSFPGQHYGYTF.

The chain carries TRBV4-1 and TRBJ2-7, with D possibly matching TRBD1 (6 bases). Trimming stripped 0 bases from V and 4 bases from J, with 16 bases between. The CDR3 totals 16 residues. The germline CDR1 and CDR2 sequences are MGHRA and YSYEKL. CDR3 sequence: CASSQDGTRVAYEQYF. CDR3 coding DNA: TGCGCCAGCAGCCAAGACGGGACACGCGTCGCGTACGAGCAGTACTTC.

V gene TRBV7-2 combines with J gene TRBJ2-7; D ambiguous. V lost 5 bases to trimming and J lost 0 bases, with 11 bases between them. The germline CDR1 and CDR2 sequences are SGHTA and FQGNSA. This CDR3 has 14 residues. CDR3 nucleotide sequence: TGTGCCAGCAGCCCCGCACCGCTCTCCTACGAGCAGTACTTC. This codes for CASSPAPLSYEQYF.

This chain connects TRBV7-2 to TRBJ1-2, with unresolved D. Germline lookup yields CDR1 SGHTA and CDR2 FQGNSA. Trimming shortened V by 1 base and J by 8 bases, and 11 bases separated the two germline ends. This CDR3 has 13 residues. In nucleotides, the CDR3 is TGTGCCAGCAGCTTAGATGGGGTCGGAGGCTACACCTTC. Encoded protein: CASSLDGVGGYTF.